This T cell receptor (beta chain) is from a study of T cell responses to AZD1222 COVID-19 vaccine. Study-wide findings and caveats: Females outnumbered males among donors, who were mostly white British; clonal diversity was possibly underestimated.

Sequencing was performed with immunoSEQ multiplex PCR; in TCRdb, only in-frame clones are kept and a portion is missing. The top ten hold over 9% of the sample, which has about 130,000 clones, roughly nine tenths seen once. Pooling covered second doses at about 4 or about 12 weeks. With regard to this clone: The target antigen is unknown.

The V end lost 3 bases, the J end lost 0 bases, and 11 bases lay between the germline ends. The CDR3 loop spans 16 amino acids. Germline V gives CDR1 KGHSH, CDR2 LQKENI. The sequence was obtained from an adult who received the AZD1222 COVID-19 vaccine. V and J are TRBV18 and TRBJ1-4; D is undetermined. The sample was peripheral blood, taken 28 days after the second AZD1222 dose. The CDR3 sequence: CASSPFDGATNEKLFF. The CDR3 DNA reads TGTGCCAGCTCACCGTTTGACGGCGCAACTAATGAAAAACTGTTTTTT. Full variable domain (rest looked up from reference TRBV18 and TRBJ1-4): NAGVMQNPRHLVRRRGQEARLRCSPMKGHSHVYWYRQLPEEGLKFMVYLQKENIIDESGMPKERFSAEFPKEGPSILRIQQVVRGDSAAYFCASSPFDGATNEKLFFGSGTQLSVL.